In its sample, the clone carrying this TCR beta chain was seen a few times. Its antigen is unidentified. These data originate in a study of blood T cells in healthy people across ages. Study results and caveats: Naive T cell percentage by flow cytometry tracked strongly with beta diversity.

Next came a second PCR, run for about 7 to 12 cycles, which used a sample-barcoded 5' primer along with a J-beta primer mix. Each cDNA molecule received a tag from a template-switch adaptor that had 12 random nucleotides. Every sample gave at least 3 million paired-end reads containing CDR3. MiXCR was run by TCRdb on the 5' RACE reads, yielding one entry per CDR3 protein. The sample lists 1.5 million or so distinct CDR3 sequences, roughly 45% occurring once. The CDR3 covers 15 residues. V dropped 0 bases and J dropped 1 base, with 8 bases sitting between them. Germline values: CDR1 SGHRS, CDR2 YFSETQ.

Sequencing was done on a sample of blood. This TCR derives from a woman aged 18-29 years in good health. The V and J genes are TRBV5-1 and TRBJ1-5, with a tentative D call TRBD1 (5 bases). The CDR3: CASSLAGISNQPQHF. Here the CDR3 DNA reads TGCGCCAGCAGCTTGGCAGGGATAAGCAATCAGCCCCAGCATTTT. The variable domain in full, completed from reference TRBV5-1 and TRBJ1-5, reads KAGVTQTPRYLIKTRGQQVTLSCSPISGHRSVSWYQQTPGQGLQFLFEYFSETQRNKGNFPGRFSGRQFSNSRSEMNVSTLELGDSALYLCASSLAGISNQPQHFGDGTRLSIL.